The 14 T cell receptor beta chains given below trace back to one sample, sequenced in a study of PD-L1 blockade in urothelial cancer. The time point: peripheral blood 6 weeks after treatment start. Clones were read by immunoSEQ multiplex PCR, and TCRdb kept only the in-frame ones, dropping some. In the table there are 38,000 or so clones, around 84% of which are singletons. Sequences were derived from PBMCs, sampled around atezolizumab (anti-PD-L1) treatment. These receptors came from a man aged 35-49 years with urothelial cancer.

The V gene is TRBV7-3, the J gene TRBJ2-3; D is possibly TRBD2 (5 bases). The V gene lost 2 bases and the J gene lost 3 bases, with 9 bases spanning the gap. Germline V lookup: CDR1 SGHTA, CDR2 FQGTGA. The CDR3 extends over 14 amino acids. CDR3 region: CASSLGGRTDTQYF. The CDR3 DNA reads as TGTGCCAGCAGCTTAGGTGGGAGAACAGATACGCAGTATTTT. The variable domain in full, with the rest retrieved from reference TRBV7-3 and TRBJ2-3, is GAGVSQTPSNKVTEKGKYVELRCDPISGHTALYWYRQSLGQGPEFLIYFQGTGAADDSGLPNDRFFAVRPEGSVSTLKIQRTERGDSAVYLCASSLGGRTDTQYFGPGTRLTVL.

DNA for the CDR3: TGCGCCAGCAGCTTGAGGCCGACAGTCGAGACCCAGTACTTC. The encoded protein is CASSLRPTVETQYF. The V and J genes are TRBV5-1 and TRBJ2-5; maybe TRBD1 (5 bases). V was clipped by 1 base and J by 5 bases, with 12 bases between them. This CDR3 comprises 14 residues. Germline-derived CDR1 and CDR2 are SGHRS and YFSETQ.

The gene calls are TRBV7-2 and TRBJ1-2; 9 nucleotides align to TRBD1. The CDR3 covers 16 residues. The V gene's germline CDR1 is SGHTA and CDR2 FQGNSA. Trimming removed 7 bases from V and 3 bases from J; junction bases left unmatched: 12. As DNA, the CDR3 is TGTGCCAGCACCGATTTTCCGGGACAGGGAGACTATGGCTACACCTTC. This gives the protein CASTDFPGQGDYGYTF. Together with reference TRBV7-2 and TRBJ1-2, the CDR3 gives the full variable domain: GAGVSQSPSNKVTEKGKDVELRCDPISGHTALYWYRQSLGQGLEFLIYFQGNSAPDKSGLPSDRFSAERTGGSVSTLTIQRTQQEDSAVYLCASTDFPGQGDYGYTFGSGTRLTVV.

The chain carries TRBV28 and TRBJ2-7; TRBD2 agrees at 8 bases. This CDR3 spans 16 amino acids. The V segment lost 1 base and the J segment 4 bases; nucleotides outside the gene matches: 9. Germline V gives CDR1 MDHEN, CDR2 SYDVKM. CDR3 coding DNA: TGTGCCAGCAGTTTATTTAGCGGGCTAGCGGGTTACGAGCAGTACTTC. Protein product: CASSLFSGLAGYEQYF.

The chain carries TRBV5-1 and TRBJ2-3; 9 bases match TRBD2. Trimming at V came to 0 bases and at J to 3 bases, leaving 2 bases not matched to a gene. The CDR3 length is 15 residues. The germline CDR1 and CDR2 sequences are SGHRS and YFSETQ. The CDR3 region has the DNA TGCGCCAGCAGCTTGGAGGGACTAGCAACAGATACGCAGTATTTT. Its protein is CASSLEGLATDTQYF.

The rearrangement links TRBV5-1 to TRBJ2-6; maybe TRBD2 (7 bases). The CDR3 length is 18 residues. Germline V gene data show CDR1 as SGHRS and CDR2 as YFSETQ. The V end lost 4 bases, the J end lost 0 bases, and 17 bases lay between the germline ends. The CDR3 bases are TGCGCCAGCAGCCATTCCAGAGGGGGGGTCTCTGGGGCCAACGTCCTGACTTTC. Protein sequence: CASSHSRGGVSGANVLTF.

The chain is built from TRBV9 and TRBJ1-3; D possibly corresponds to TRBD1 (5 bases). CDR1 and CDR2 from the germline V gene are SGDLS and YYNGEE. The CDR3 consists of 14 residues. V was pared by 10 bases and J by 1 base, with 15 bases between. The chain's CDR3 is CAVMGRASGNTIYF. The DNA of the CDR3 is TGTGCCGTGATGGGCAGGGCTTCTGGAAACACCATATATTTT. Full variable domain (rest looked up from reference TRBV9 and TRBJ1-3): DSGVTQTPKHLITATGQRVTLRCSPRSGDLSVYWYQQSLDQGLQFLIQYYNGEERAKGNILERFSAQQFPDLHSELNLSSLELGDSALYFCAVMGRASGNTIYFGEGSWLTVV.

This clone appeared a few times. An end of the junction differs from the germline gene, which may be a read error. The CDR3 sequence is CASSESPGQLDF. As DNA, the CDR3 is TGTGCCAGCAGTGAGAGCCCCGGACAATTAGACTTC. The genes are TRBV2 and TRBJ2-4, with D possibly TRBD1 on 5 matching bases. This CDR3 spans 12 amino acids. Germline CDR1 is SNHLY and CDR2 is FYNNEI.

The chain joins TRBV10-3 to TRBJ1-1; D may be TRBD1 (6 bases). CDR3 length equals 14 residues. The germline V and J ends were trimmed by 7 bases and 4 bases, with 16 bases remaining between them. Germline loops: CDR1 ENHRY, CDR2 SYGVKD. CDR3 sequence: CAITEAQGFTEAFF. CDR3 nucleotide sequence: TGTGCCATCACGGAGGCACAGGGTTTCACTGAAGCTTTCTTT.

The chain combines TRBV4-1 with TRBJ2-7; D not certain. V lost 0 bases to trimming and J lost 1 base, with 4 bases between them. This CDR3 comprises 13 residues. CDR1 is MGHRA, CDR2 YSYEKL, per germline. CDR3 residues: CASSQDQSYEQYF. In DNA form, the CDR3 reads TGCGCCAGCAGCCAAGATCAGTCCTACGAGCAGTACTTC.

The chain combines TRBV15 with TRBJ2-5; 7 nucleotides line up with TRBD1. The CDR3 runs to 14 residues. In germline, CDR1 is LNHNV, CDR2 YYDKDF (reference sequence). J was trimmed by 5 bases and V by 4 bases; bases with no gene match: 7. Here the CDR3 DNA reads TGTGCCACCAGCACCCGACAGGGTGGGGAGACCCAGTACTTC. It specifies CATSTRQGGETQYF. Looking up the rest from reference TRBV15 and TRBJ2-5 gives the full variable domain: DAMVIQNPRYQVTQFGKPVTLSCSQTLNHNVMYWYQQKSSQAPKLLFHYYDKDFNNEADTPDNFQSRRPNTSFCFLDIRSPGLGDTAMYLCATSTRQGGETQYFGPGTRLLVL.

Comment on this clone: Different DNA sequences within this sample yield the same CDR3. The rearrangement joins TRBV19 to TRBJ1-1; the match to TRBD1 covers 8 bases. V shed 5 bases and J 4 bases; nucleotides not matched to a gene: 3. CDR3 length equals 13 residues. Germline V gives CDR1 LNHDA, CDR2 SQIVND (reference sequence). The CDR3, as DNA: TGTGCCAGTAGTCGTGACAGGGGCACTGAAGCTTTCTTT. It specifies CASSRDRGTEAFF.

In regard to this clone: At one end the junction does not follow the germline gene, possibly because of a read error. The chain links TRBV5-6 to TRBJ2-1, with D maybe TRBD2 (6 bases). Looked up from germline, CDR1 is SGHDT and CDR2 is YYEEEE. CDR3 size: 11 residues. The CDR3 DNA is TGTGCCAGCAGCTTGGGCCTAGCGCAAGTCTTC. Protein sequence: CASSLGLAQVF.

CDR3 DNA sequence: TGTGCCAGCAGCTTTGCGAATGAGCAGTTCTTC. This translates into CASSFANEQFF. This chain uses TRBV11-2 with TRBJ2-1; D unclear. The CDR3 length is 11 residues. Trimming took 3 bases from V and 7 from J, leaving 4 bases between them. Germline CDR1 reads SGHAT; CDR2 reads FQNNGV.